Listed here is a single TCR beta chain. Its target is not known. Stated time point: late sampling 161 to 241 days after vaccination in a few convalescent patients. Treatment in this sample: approximately 9-day PBMC culture with coronavirus spike peptide pools or control peptides (ViraFEST assay). Every well contained 1.5 million to 2.5 million PBMCs, which were grown with approximately 9 IU/ml IL-2 and about 9.5 ug/ml peptide pools. The Oncomine TCR Beta short-read assay was applied to DNA of cultured CD4+ T cells. TCRdb reprocessed the PCR reads via MiXCR and lists one record per CDR3 protein. The sample yields approximately 25,000 distinct CDR3 sequences, less than 35% seen once. This specimen comes from a study of vaccination and CD4 T cells after COVID-19. On the study more broadly: The post-COVID sampling time was a median 101 days after diagnosis, ranging from 35 to 161.

This clonotype originated in a human donor who had recovered from COVID-19. The sequences come from CD4+ T cells from blood, cultured in vitro, collected about 7 months after SARS-CoV-2 vaccination.

The CDR3 region has the DNA TGTGCCACCAGAAACAGGGGAAACATTCAGTACTTC. Residues: CATRNRGNIQYF. The chain recombines TRBV6-1 with TRBJ2-4; TRBD1 aligns across 7 bases. Trimming cost V 10 bases and J 6 bases; bases outside gene matches: 6. The CDR3 sequence is 12 residues long. CDR1 and CDR2 from the germline V gene are MNHNS and SASEGT.